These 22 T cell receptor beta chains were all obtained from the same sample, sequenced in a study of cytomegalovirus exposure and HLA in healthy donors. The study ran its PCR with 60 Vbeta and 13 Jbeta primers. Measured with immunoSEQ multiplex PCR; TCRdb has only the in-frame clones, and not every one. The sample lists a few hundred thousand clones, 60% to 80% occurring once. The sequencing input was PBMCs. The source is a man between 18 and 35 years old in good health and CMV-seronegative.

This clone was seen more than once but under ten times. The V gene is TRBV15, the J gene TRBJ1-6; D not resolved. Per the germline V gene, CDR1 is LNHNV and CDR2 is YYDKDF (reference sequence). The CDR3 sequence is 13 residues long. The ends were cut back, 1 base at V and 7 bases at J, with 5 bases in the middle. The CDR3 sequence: CATSRGRNSPLHF. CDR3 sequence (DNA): TGTGCCACCAGCAGAGGTCGGAATTCACCCCTCCACTTT.

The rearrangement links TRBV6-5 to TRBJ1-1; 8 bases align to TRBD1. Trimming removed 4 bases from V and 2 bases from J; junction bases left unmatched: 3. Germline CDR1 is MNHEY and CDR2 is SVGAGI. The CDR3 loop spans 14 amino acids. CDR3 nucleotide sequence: TGTGCCAGCAGTTTCCAGGGGGCCAACACTGAAGCTTTCTTT. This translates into CASSFQGANTEAFF.

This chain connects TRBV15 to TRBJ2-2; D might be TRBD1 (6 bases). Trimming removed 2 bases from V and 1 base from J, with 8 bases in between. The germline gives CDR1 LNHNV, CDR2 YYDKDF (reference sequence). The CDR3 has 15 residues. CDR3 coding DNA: TGTGCCACCAGCAGACCGGGACAGAACACCGGGGAGCTGTTTTTT. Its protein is CATSRPGQNTGELFF.

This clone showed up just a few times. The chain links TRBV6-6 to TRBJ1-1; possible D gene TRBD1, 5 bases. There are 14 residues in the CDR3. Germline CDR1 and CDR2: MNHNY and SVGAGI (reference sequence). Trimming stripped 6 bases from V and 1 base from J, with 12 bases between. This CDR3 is CASRPWTKNTEAFF. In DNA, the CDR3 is TGTGCCAGCAGACCCTGGACAAAGAACACTGAAGCTTTCTTT.

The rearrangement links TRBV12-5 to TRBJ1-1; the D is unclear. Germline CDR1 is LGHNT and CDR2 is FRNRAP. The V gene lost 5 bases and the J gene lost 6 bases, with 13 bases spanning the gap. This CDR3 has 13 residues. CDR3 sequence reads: CASGALMGAEAFF. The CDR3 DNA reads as TGTGCTAGTGGTGCCTTAATGGGCGCTGAAGCTTTCTTT.

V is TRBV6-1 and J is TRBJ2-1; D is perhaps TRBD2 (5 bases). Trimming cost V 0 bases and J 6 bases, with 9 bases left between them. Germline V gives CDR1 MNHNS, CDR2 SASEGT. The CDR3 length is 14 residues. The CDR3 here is CASSEAGETNEQFF. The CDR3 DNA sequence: TGTGCCAGCAGTGAAGCGGGAGAGACCAATGAGCAGTTCTTC.

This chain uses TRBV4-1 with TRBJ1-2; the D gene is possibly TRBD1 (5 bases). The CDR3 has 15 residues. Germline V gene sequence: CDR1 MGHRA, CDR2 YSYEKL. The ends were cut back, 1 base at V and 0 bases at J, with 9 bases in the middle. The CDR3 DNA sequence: TGCGCCAGCAGCCAAGGAGGGACTTCTAACTATGGCTACACCTTC. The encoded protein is CASSQGGTSNYGYTF.

CDR3 sequence: CASSLQPGGRGTEAFF. Written as DNA, the CDR3 is TGTGCCAGCAGCTTACAGCCAGGCGGCAGGGGCACTGAAGCTTTCTTT. J is TRBJ1-1 and V is TRBV7-3; a weak D match, TRBD1 (6 bases). Germline assignment: CDR1 SGHTA and CDR2 FQGTGA. V dropped 2 bases and J dropped 4 bases, with 17 bases sitting between them. This CDR3 comprises 16 residues.

As DNA, the CDR3 is TGTGCCAGTAGTTCCCGACAGGGGTACGAGCAGTACTTC. Its protein product is CASSSRQGYEQYF. V is TRBV19 and J is TRBJ2-7; 8 bases match TRBD1. The CDR3 covers 13 residues. The ends lost 5 bases at V and 4 bases at J; junction bases unmatched: 4. Germline V gene data show CDR1 as LNHDA and CDR2 as SQIVND (reference sequence).

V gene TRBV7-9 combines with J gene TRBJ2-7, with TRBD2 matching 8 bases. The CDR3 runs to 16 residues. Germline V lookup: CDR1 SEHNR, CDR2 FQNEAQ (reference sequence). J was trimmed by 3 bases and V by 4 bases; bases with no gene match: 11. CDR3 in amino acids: CASSSRSGTRFYEQYF. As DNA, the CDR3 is TGTGCCAGCAGCTCAAGATCCGGGACTAGATTCTACGAGCAGTACTTC.

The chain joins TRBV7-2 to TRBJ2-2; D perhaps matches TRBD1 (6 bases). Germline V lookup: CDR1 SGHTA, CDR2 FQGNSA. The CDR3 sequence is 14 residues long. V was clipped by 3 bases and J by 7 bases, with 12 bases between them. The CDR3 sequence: CASSFDRNYGELFF. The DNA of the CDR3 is TGTGCCAGCAGCTTCGACAGGAACTACGGGGAGCTGTTTTTT.

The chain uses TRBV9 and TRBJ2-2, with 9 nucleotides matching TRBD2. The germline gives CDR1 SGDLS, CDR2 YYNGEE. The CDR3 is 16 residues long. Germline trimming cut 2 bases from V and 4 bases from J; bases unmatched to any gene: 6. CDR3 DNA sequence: TGTGCCAGCAGCGTGGGTCCTAGCGGGATCACCGGGGAGCTGTTTTTT. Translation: CASSVGPSGITGELFF.

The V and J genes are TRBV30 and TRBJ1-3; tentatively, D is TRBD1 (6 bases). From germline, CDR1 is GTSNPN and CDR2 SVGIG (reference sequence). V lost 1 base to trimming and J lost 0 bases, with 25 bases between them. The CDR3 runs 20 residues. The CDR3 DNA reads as TGTGCCTGGAGTGCATTACGGGGGGCCGCCGGACCCAGCTCTGGAAACACCATATATTTT. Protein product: CAWSALRGAAGPSSGNTIYF. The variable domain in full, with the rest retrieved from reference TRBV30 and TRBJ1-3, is SQTIHQWPATLVQPVGSPLSLECTVEGTSNPNLYWYRQAAGRGLQLLFYSVGIGQISSEVPQNLSASRPQDRQFILSSKKLLLSDSGFYLCAWSALRGAAGPSSGNTIYFGEGSWLTVV.

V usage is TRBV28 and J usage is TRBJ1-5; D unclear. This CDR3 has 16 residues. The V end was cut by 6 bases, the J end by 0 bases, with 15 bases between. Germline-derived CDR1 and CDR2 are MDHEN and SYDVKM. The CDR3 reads CASRPKTGVSNQPQHF. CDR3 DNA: TGTGCCAGCAGGCCCAAAACCGGGGTTAGCAATCAGCCCCAGCATTTT.

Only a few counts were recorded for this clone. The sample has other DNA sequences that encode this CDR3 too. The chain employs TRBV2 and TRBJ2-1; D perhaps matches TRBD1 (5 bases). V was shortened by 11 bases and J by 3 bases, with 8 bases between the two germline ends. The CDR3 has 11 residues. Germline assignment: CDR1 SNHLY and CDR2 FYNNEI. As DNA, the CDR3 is TGTGCCTCACAGGTCTACAATGAGCAGTTCTTC. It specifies CASQVYNEQFF.

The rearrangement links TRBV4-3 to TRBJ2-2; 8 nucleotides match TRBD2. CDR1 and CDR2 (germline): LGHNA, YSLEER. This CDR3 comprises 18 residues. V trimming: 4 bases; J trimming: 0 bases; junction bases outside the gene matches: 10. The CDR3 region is CASSRSPGGATNTGELFF. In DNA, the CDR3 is TGCGCCAGCAGCCGTTCGCCGGGGGGGGCGACGAACACCGGGGAGCTGTTTTTT.

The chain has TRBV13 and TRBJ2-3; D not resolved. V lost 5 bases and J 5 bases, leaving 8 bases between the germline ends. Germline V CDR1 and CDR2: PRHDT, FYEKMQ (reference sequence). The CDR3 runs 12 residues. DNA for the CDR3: TGTGCCAGCAGCCTACTTCTAGATACGCAGTATTTT. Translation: CASSLLLDTQYF.

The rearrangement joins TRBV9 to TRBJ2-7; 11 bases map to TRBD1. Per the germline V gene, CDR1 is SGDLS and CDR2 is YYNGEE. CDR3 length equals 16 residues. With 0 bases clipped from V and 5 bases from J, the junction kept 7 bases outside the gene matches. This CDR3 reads CASSVDGTGGSNEQYF. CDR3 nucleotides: TGTGCCAGCAGCGTAGACGGGACAGGGGGTTCTAACGAGCAGTACTTC. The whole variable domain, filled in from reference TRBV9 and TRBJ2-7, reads DSGVTQTPKHLITATGQRVTLRCSPRSGDLSVYWYQQSLDQGLQFLIQYYNGEERAKGNILERFSAQQFPDLHSELNLSSLELGDSALYFCASSVDGTGGSNEQYFGPGTRLTVT.

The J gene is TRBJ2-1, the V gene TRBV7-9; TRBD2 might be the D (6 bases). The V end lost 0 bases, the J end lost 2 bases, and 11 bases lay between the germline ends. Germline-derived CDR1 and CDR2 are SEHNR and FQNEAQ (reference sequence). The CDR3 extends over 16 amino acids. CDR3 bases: TGTGCCAGCAGCTTAGCCATAGCGGAACCCTACAATGAGCAGTTCTTC. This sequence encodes CASSLAIAEPYNEQFF.

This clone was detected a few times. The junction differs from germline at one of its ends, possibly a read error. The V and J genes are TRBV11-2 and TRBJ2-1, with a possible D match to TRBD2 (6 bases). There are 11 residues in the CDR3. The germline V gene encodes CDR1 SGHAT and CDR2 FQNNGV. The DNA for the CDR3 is TGTGCCAGCAGCTCTGGGACTTCCTGGCTCTTC. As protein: CASSSGTSWLF.

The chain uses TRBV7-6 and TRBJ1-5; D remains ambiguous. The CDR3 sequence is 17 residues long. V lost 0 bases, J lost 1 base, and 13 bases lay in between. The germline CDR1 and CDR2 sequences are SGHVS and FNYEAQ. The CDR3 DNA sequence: TGTGCCAGCAGCTTAGCGCCCCGGGGAAAGAGCAATCAGCCCCAGCATTTT. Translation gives CASSLAPRGKSNQPQHF.

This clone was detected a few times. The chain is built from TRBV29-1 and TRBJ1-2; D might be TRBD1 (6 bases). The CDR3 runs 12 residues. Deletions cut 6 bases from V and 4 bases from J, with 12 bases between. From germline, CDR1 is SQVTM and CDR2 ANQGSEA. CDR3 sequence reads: CSVATGSYGYTF. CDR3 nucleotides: TGCAGCGTGGCGACAGGTTCCTATGGCTACACCTTC.